This record looks at one T cell receptor (beta chain) sequence and its context. This table comes from immunoSEQ multiplex PCR, and its TCRdb copy is limited to in-frame clones, with some not included. Here the sample spans more than 80,000 clones, around nine tenths being singletons. The data stem from a study of OX40 agonist ivuxolimab in advanced cancers. After removal of 2 bases from V and 6 bases from J, the junction contained 3 bases not matched to a gene. CDR1 and CDR2 from the germline V gene are MGHDK and SYGVNS. There are 15 residues in the CDR3. The receptor was derived from an adult with an advanced solid tumor such as melanoma, head and neck, liver or kidney cancer. The chain has TRBV25-1 and TRBJ2-1; 11 bases are a match to TRBD1. The material was CD4+ or CD8+ T cells sorted from blood, obtained in a trial of the OX40 agonist ivuxolimab. CDR3 residues: CASSETGTGGNEQFF. CDR3 DNA: TGTGCCAGCAGTGAAACCGGGACAGGGGGCAATGAGCAGTTCTTC.